This T cell receptor (beta chain) is from a study of blood T cell repertoires in COVID-19. The CDR3 covers 14 residues. The ends were cut back, 4 bases at V and 8 bases at J, with 14 bases in the middle. Germline CDR1 reads KGHSH; CDR2 reads LQKENI. Some clones are missing from TCRdb's copy, which holds only in-frame ones; the method was immunoSEQ multiplex PCR. The sample yields some 70,000 clones, roughly 79% seen once. This sequence was found in a woman in her 70s with acute or convalescent COVID-19. The V and J genes are TRBV18 and TRBJ1-4; D remains ambiguous. The specimen was peripheral blood. DNA for the CDR3: TGTGCCAGCTCACTTCATCCGGGTCGCGAAAAACTGTTTTTT. This gives the protein CASSLHPGREKLFF.